This T cell receptor beta chain appears in the sequencing data of a study of response to subunit inactivated influenza vaccine. Regarding the study as a whole: After each seasonal influenza vaccination, few new T cells are recruited, the authors suggested.

This CDR3 has 14 amino acids. The V gene end was trimmed by 5 bases and the J gene end by 4 bases; junction bases not matched to a gene: 7. TCRdb re-analysed the RT-PCR reads in MiXCR, keeping a single row per CDR3 protein. The table records around 500,000 distinct CDR3 sequences, approximately 10% of them present only once. This clonotype was detected ten times or more. What it binds is unknown. The sample consisted of PBMCs from blood, taken 40 to 50 days after vaccination. This clonotype originated in a man over 45 who received an inactivated influenza vaccine. The J gene is TRBJ1-2, the V gene TRBV12-3 or TRBV12-4; 7 nucleotides agree with TRBD1. The CDR3: CASSLQGIAYGYTF. CDR3 sequence (DNA): TGTGCCAGCAGTCTACAGGGGATTGCCTATGGCTACACCTTC.